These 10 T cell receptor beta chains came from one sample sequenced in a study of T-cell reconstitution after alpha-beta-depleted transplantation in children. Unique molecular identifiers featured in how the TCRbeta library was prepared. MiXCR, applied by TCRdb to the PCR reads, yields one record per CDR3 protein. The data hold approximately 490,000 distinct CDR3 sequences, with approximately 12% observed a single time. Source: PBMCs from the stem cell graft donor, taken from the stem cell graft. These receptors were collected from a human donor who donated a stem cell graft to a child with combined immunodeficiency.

The CDR3 is CASSPNSGRGEQFF. The CDR3 nucleotides read TGTGCCAGCAGCCCGAATAGCGGGAGGGGTGAGCAGTTCTTC. The V call is TRBV7-3, the J call TRBJ2-1; 11 nucleotides align to TRBD2. Germline trimming cut 5 bases from V and 9 bases from J; bases unmatched to any gene: 6. Germline CDR1 and CDR2: SGHTA and FQGTGA. The CDR3 has 14 residues.

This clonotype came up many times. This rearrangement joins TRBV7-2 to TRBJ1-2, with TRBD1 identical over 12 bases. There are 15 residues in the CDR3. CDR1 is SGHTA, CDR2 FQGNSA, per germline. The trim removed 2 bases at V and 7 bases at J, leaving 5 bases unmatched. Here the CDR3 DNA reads TGTGCCAGCAGCTTAATGGGACAGGGGGCTGGTGGCTACACCTTC. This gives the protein CASSLMGQGAGGYTF. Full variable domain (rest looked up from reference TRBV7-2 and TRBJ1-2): GAGVSQSPSNKVTEKGKDVELRCDPISGHTALYWYRQSLGQGLEFLIYFQGNSAPDKSGLPSDRFSAERTGGSVSTLTIQRTQQEDSAVYLCASSLMGQGAGGYTFGSGTRLTVV.

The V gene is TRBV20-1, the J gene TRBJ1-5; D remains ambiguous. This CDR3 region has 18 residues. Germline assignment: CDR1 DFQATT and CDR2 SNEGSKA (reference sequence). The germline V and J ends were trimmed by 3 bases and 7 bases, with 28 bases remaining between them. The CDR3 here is CSASSPTDVRRAGQPQHF. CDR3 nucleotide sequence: TGCAGTGCTAGTAGCCCGACCGATGTGAGGAGGGCCGGGCAGCCCCAGCATTTT.

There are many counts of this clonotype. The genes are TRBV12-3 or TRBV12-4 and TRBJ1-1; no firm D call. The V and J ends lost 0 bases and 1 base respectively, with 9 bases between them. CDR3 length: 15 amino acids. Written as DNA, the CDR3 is TGTGCCAGCAGTTTAGCGCTCTGGGGGAACACTGAAGCTTTCTTT. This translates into CASSLALWGNTEAFF.

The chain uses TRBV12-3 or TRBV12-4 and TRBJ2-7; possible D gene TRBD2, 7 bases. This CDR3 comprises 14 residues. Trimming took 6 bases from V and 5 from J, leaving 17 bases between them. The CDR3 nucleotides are TGTGCCAGCAGGAAATCGGGGGGCGGCAACGAGCAGTACTTC. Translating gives CASRKSGGGNEQYF.

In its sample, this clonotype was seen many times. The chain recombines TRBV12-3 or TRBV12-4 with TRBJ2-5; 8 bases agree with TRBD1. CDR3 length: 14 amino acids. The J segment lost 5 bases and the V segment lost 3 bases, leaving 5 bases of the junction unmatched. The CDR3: CASSFDRGLETQYF. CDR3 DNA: TGTGCCAGCAGTTTCGACAGGGGACTTGAGACCCAGTACTTC.

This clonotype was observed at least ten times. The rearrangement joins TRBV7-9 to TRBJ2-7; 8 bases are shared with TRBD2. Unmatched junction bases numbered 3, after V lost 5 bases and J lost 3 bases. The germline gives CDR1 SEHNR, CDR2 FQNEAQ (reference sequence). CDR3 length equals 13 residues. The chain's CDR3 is CASSPRGGYEQYF. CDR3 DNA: TGTGCCAGCAGCCCTCGGGGGGGCTACGAGCAGTACTTC.

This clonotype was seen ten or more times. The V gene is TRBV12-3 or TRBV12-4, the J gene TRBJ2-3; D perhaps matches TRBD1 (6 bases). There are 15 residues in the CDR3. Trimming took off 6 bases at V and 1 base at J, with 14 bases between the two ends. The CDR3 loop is CASRLWTERTDTQYF. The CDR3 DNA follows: TGTGCCAGCAGGTTATGGACAGAACGCACAGATACGCAGTATTTT.

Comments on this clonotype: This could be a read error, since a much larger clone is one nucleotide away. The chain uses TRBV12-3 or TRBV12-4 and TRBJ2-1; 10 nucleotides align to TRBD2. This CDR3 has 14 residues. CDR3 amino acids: CASRSSGGNNEHFF. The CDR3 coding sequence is TGTGCCAGCAGGTCTAGCGGGGGAAACAATGAGCATTTCTTC.

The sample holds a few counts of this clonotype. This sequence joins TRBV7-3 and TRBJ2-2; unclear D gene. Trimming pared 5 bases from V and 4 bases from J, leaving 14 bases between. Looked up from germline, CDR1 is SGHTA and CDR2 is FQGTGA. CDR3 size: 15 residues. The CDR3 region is CASSRSALGTGELFF. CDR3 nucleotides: TGTGCCAGCAGCCGATCCGCCCTGGGCACCGGGGAGCTGTTTTTT. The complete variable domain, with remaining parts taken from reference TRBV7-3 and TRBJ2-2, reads GAGVSQTPSNKVTEKGKYVELRCDPISGHTALYWYRQSLGQGPEFLIYFQGTGAADDSGLPNDRFFAVRPEGSVSTLKIQRTERGDSAVYLCASSRSALGTGELFFGEGSRLTVL.